This TCR beta chain emerged from a study of neurological immune-mediated disorders. MiXCR, run by TCRdb on the 5' RACE reads, gives a single entry per CDR3 protein. Altogether 65,000 to 80,000 distinct CDR3 sequences are present, roughly 4.9% being singletons, with the ten largest covering about 2%. Germline lookup yields CDR1 SEHNR and CDR2 FQNEAQ (reference sequence). The CDR3 has 16 residues. J gave up 0 bases and V 5 bases, and 5 bases lay outside the gene matches. This clonotype came up many times. This TCR derives from a woman aged 70-85 years with multiple sclerosis. The specimen sequenced was PBMCs. This chain uses TRBV7-9 with TRBJ1-5; 9 nucleotides align to TRBD1. The CDR3: CASSRDRVDSNQPQHF. The CDR3 DNA reads TGTGCCAGCAGCCGGGACAGGGTTGATAGCAATCAGCCCCAGCATTTT.